This passage covers 8 T cell receptor beta chains from one sample sequenced in a study of cytomegalovirus exposure and HLA in healthy donors. The primer mix had 60 Vbeta and 13 Jbeta primers. TCRdb's table, derived via immunoSEQ multiplex PCR, lists solely in-frame clones and lacks some. The table shows roughly 110,000 clones, with 75% to 85% occurring only once. The sample consisted of PBMCs. The receptors derive from a man in his forties or fifties in good health and CMV-seronegative.

The chain uses TRBV27 and TRBJ1-6, with a weak D call TRBD1 (5 bases). V gave up 8 bases and J gave up 4 bases, with 18 bases separating them. Germline loops: CDR1 MNHEY, CDR2 SMNVEV (reference sequence). This CDR3 contains 16 residues. The CDR3 protein is CASGSAGPSYNSPLHF. Here the CDR3 DNA reads TGTGCCAGCGGGTCCGCGGGGCCTTCTTATAATTCACCCCTCCACTTT.

The rearrangement uses TRBV10-1 and TRBJ1-1; D may be TRBD1 (6 bases). The V gene lost 6 bases and the J gene lost 1 base, with 9 bases spanning the gap. The CDR3 consists of 13 residues. Germline loops: CDR1 WNHNN, CDR2 SYGVQD (reference sequence). The CDR3 spells CASRPTGNTEAFF. For the CDR3, the DNA is TGCGCCAGCAGACCGACAGGGAACACTGAAGCTTTCTTT.

This chain connects TRBV7-9 to TRBJ2-1, with 7 positions matching TRBD1. This CDR3 region has 15 residues. CDR1 and CDR2 from the germline V gene are SEHNR and FQNEAQ (reference sequence). V lost 4 bases to trimming and J lost 6 bases; unmatched junction nucleotides: 9. The CDR3 DNA reads as TGTGCCAGCAGCTACCGGGACAGACCCCTCAATGAGCAGTTCTTC. Encoded protein: CASSYRDRPLNEQFF.

This clone was recorded a few times. This chain joins TRBV10-2 and TRBJ1-5, with D unresolved. Germline CDR1 reads WSHSY; CDR2 reads SAAADI. V was pared by 6 bases and J by 3 bases, with 15 bases between. This CDR3 contains 15 residues. The CDR3 sequence: CASSGERMDNQPQHF. CDR3 sequence (DNA): TGCGCCAGCAGCGGGGAGAGAATGGACAATCAGCCCCAGCATTTT.

The chain employs TRBV5-1 and TRBJ2-2; tentative D call: TRBD2 (6 bases). V shed 5 bases and J shed 7 bases, with 21 bases lying between them. The CDR3 consists of 16 residues. Germline assignment: CDR1 SGHRS and CDR2 YFSETQ. CDR3 sequence reads: CASRGGESGGNGELFF. For the CDR3, the DNA is TGCGCCAGCAGGGGAGGAGAGAGTGGAGGAAACGGGGAGCTGTTTTTT.

The chain employs TRBV18 and TRBJ1-1, with a tentative D call TRBD1 (5 bases). The CDR3 consists of 15 residues. CDR1 and CDR2 (germline): KGHSH, LQKENI. V was clipped by 2 bases and J by 4 bases, with 14 bases between them. CDR3 residues: CASSPTTVPSTEAFF. Here the CDR3 DNA reads TGTGCCAGCTCACCAACGACAGTACCGAGCACTGAAGCTTTCTTT.

The chain combines TRBV6-5 with TRBJ2-4, with 7 bases lining up with TRBD1. The CDR3 has 13 amino acids. Germline loops: CDR1 MNHEY, CDR2 SVGAGI. V lost 7 bases to trimming and J lost 9 bases; unmatched junction nucleotides: 9. CDR3 residues: CASTRGGDSIQYF. The CDR3 region has the DNA TGTGCCAGCACCAGAGGTGGGGACAGCATTCAGTACTTC.

As to this clone: A read error may produce the germline difference seen at one junction end. This chain uses TRBV7-3 with TRBJ2-1, with D possibly being TRBD2 (5 bases). In germline, CDR1 is SGHTA, CDR2 FQGTGA. This CDR3 has 13 amino acids. CDR3 amino acids: CASSLTERSPRLF. The CDR3 DNA reads TGTGCCAGCAGCTTAACGGAGCGGAGCCCCAGGCTCTTC.